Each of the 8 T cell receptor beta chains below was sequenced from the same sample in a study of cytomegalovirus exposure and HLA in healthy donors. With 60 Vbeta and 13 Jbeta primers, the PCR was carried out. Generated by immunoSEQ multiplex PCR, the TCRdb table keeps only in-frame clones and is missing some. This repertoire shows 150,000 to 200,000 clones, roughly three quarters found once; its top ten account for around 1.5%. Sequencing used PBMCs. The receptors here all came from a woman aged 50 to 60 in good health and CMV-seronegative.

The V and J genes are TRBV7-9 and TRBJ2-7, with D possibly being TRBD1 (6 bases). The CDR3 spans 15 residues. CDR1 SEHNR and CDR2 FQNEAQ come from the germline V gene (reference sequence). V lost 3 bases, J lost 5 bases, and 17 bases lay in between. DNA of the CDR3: TGTGCCAGCAGCTTTTCGACAGGCGCTTGGAACGAGCAGTACTTC. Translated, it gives CASSFSTGAWNEQYF.

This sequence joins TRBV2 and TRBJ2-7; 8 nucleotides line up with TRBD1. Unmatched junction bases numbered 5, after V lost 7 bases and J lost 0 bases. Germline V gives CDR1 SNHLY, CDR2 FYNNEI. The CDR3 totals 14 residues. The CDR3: CASKRQGPSYEQYF. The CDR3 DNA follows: TGTGCCAGCAAAAGACAGGGGCCCTCCTACGAGCAGTACTTC.

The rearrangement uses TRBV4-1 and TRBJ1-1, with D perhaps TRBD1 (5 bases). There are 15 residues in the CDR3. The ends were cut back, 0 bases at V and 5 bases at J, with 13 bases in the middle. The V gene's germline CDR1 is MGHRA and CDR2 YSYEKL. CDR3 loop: CASSQDLGGGTEAFF. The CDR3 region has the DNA TGCGCCAGCAGCCAAGATCTTGGGGGGGGGACTGAAGCTTTCTTT.

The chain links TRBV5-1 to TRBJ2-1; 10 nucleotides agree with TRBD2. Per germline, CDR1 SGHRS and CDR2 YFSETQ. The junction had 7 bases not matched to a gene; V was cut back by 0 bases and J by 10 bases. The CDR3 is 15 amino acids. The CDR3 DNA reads TGCGCCAGCAGCTTGGCCTTAGCGGGAGGCCGGGAGCAGTTCTTC. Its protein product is CASSLALAGGREQFF.

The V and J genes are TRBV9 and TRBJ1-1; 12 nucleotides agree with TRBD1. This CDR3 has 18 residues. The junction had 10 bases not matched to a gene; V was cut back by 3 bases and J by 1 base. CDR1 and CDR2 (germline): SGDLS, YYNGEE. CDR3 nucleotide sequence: TGTGCCAGCAGCGCGAGAACCGGGACAGGGGGCAGGAACACTGAAGCTTTCTTT. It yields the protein CASSARTGTGGRNTEAFF. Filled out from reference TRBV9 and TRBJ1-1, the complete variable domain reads DSGVTQTPKHLITATGQRVTLRCSPRSGDLSVYWYQQSLDQGLQFLIQYYNGEERAKGNILERFSAQQFPDLHSELNLSSLELGDSALYFCASSARTGTGGRNTEAFFGQGTRLTVV.

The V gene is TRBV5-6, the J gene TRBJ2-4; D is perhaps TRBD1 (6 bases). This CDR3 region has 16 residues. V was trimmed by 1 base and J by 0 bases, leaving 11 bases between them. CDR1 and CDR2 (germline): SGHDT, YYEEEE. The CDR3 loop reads CASSLLGTLAKNIQYF. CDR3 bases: TGTGCCAGCAGCTTGCTGGGGACACTAGCCAAAAACATTCAGTACTTC.

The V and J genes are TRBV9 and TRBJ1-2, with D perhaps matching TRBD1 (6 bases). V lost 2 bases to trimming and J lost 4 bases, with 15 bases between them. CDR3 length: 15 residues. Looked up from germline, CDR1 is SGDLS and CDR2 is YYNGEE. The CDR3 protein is CASSVGAGRGYGYTF. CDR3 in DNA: TGTGCCAGCAGCGTGGGGGCGGGCCGGGGCTATGGCTACACCTTC.

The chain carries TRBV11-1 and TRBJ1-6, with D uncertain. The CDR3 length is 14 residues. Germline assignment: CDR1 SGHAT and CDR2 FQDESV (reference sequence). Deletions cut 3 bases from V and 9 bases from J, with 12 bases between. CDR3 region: CASSLEVHGSPLHF. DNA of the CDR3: TGTGCCAGCAGCTTGGAGGTGCACGGTTCACCCCTCCACTTT. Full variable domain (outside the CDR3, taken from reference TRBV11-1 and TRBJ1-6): EAEVAQSPRYKITEKSQAVAFWCDPISGHATLYWYRQILGQGPELLVQFQDESVVDDSQLPKDRFSAERLKGVDSTLKIQPAELGDSAMYLCASSLEVHGSPLHFGNGTRLTVT.